This note documents a single T cell receptor beta chain sequence. Antigen specificity is unknown. The sample belongs to a study of OX40 agonist ivuxolimab in advanced cancers. Study overall: It was permissible to have had prior anti-PD-1, anti-PD-L1 or anti-CTLA-4 therapy, and under 45% had some.

Whole-study findings and limits: The authors did not determine the antigen specificity of the expanded peripheral T cells.

Some clones are missing from TCRdb's copy, which holds only in-frame ones; the method was immunoSEQ multiplex PCR. The table has 50,000 to 85,000 clones, roughly four fifths seen once. Trimming at V came to 4 bases and at J to 9 bases, leaving 7 bases not matched to a gene. Germline CDR1 and CDR2: LNHDA and SQIVND (reference sequence). The CDR3 sequence is 16 residues long. The sample consisted of CD4+ or CD8+ T cells sorted from blood, taken in a trial of the OX40 agonist ivuxolimab. This chain links TRBV19 with TRBJ2-1; 15 bases fit TRBD2. The TCR originated in an adult with an advanced solid tumor such as melanoma, head and neck, liver or kidney cancer. CDR3 amino acids: CASSTLGLAGGGEQFF. The CDR3 DNA reads as TGTGCCAGTAGTACACTCGGACTAGCGGGAGGGGGTGAGCAGTTCTTC. Together with reference TRBV19 and TRBJ2-1, the CDR3 gives the full variable domain: DGGITQSPKYLFRKEGQNVTLSCEQNLNHDAMYWYRQDPGQGLRLIYYSQIVNDFQKGDIAEGYSVSREKKESFPLTVTSAQKNPTAFYLCASSTLGLAGGGEQFFGPGTRLTVL.